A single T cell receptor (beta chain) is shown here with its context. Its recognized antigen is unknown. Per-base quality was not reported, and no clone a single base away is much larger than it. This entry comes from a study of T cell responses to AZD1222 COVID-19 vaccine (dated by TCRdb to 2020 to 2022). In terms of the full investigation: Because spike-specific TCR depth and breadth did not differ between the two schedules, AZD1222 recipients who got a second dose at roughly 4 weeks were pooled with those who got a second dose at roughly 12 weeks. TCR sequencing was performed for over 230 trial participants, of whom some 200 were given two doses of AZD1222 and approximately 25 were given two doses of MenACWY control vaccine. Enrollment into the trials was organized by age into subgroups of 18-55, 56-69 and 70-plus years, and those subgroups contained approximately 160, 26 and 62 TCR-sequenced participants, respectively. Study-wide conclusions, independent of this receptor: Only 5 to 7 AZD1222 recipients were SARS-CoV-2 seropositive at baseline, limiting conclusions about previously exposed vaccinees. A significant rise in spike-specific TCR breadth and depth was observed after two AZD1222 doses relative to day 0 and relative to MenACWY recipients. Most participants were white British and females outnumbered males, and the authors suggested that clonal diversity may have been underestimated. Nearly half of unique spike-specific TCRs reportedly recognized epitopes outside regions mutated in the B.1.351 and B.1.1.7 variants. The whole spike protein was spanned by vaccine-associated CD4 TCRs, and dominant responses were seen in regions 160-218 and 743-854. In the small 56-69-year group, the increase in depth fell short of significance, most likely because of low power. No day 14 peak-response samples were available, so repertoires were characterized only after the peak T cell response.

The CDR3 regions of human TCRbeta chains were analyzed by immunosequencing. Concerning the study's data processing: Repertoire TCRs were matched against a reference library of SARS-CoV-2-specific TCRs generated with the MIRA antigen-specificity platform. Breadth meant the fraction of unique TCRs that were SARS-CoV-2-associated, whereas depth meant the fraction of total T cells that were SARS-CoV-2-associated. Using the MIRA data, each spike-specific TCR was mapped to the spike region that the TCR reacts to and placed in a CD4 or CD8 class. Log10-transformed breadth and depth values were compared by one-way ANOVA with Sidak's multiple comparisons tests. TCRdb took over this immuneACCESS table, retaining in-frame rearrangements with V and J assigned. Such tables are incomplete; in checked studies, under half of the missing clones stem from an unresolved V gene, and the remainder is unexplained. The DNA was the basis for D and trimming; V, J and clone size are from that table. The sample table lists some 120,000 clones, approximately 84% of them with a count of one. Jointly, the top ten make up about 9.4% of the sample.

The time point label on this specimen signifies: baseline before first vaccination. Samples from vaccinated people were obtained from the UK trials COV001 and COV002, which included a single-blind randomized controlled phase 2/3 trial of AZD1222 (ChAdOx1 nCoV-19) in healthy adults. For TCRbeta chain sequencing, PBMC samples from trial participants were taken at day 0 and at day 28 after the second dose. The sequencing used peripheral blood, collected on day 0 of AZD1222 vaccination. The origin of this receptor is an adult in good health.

The CDR3 here reads CASSPLGRADTQYF. The sequenced DNA: TGTGCCAGCTCACCATTGGGACGCGCAGATACGCAGTATTTT. The chain uses TRBV18 and TRBJ2-3; the D element could tentatively be TRBD1 or TRBD2, as 5 bases agree for each. The CDR3 contains 14 residues, cysteine and phenylalanine counted. Only the CDR3 portion is preserved as DNA: 42 bases, with reading frame beginning at the first base. The V and J ends are trimmed by 2 bases and 4 bases, leaving 10 bases between them. Taken from the germline V gene, the CDR1 and CDR2 loops are KGHSH and LQKENI.